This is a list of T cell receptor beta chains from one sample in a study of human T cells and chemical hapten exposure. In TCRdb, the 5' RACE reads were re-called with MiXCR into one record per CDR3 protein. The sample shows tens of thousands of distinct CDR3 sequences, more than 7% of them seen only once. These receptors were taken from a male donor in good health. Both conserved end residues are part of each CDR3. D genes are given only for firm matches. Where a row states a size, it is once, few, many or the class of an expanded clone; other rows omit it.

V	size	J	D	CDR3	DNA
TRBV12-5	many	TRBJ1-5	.	CASGPRTGHNQPQHF	TGTGCTAGTGGTCCCCGAACAGGGCACAATCAGCCCCAGCATTTT
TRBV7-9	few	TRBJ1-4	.	CASSLWAGTNEKLFF	TGTGCCAGCAGCTTATGGGCGGGGACTAATGAAAAACTGTTTTTT
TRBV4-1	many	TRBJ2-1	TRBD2	CASSQIGLAGLAEQFF	TGCGCCAGCAGCCAAATAGGGCTAGCGGGTCTAGCGGAGCAGTTCTTC
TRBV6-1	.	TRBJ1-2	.	CASSGRARDYGYTF	TGTGCCAGCAGTGGGAGGGCCAGGGACTATGGCTACACCTTC
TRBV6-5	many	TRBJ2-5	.	CASSSLGPRETQYF	TGTGCCAGCAGTTCCCTCGGACCTCGAGAGACCCAGTACTTC
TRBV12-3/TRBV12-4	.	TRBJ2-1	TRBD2	CASLDTGLAGSHPPRQQFF	TGTGCCAGTCTAGACACGGGACTAGCGGGATCGCATCCCCCGAGGCAGCAGTTCTTC
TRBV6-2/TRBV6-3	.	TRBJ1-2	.	CASSQTGYYGYTF	TGTGCCAGCAGTCAAACAGGGTACTATGGCTACACCTTC
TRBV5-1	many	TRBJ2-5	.	CASSLDYIQETQYF	TGCGCCAGCAGCTTGGACTATATTCAAGAGACCCAGTACTTC
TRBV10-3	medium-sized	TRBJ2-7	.	CAISEGKAALYEQYF	TGTGCCATCAGTGAAGGGAAAGCGGCCCTCTACGAGCAGTACTTC
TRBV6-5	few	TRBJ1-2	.	CASRYGPANYGYTF	TGTGCCAGCAGATACGGGCCGGCAAACTATGGCTACACCTTC
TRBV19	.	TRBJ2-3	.	CASSIDRDLRGTDTQYF	TGTGCCAGTAGTATAGATCGGGATCTTCGAGGCACAGATACGCAGTATTTT
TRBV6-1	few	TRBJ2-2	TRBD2	CASNREATGELFF	TGTGCCAGCAATCGGGAGGCCACCGGGGAGCTGTTTTTT
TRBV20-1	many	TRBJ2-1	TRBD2	CSARIRATSAGTNEQFF	TGCAGTGCTAGAATCCGGGCCACTAGCGCCGGTACGAATGAGCAGTTCTTC
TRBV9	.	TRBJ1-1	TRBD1	CASSVGDRLNTEAFF	TGTGCCAGCAGCGTAGGGGACAGGCTGAACACTGAAGCTTTCTTT